These 30 T cell receptor beta chains were sequenced from one sample in a study of blood T cell repertoires in COVID-19. Generated by immunoSEQ multiplex PCR, the TCRdb table keeps only in-frame clones and is missing some. The table records some 250,000 clones, around four fifths of them present only once. Sequencing was carried out using peripheral blood. These receptors originate from a man older than 75 with acute or convalescent COVID-19.

The genes are TRBV18 and TRBJ2-7, with D perhaps matching TRBD1 (6 bases). The CDR3 runs 15 residues. The germline gives CDR1 KGHSH, CDR2 LQKENI. V dropped 3 bases and J dropped 2 bases, with 14 bases sitting between them. CDR3 nucleotide sequence: TGTGCCAGCTCACCTGGGGACACGATGACCTACGAGCAGTACTTC. It is translated as CASSPGDTMTYEQYF.

The chain links TRBV7-9 to TRBJ2-3; maybe TRBD2 (7 bases). The germline CDR1 and CDR2 sequences are SEHNR and FQNEAQ (reference sequence). Trimming cost V 2 bases and J 2 bases, with 11 bases left between them. The CDR3 is 15 residues long. This CDR3 is CASSLLAGATDTQYF. The CDR3 region has the DNA TGTGCCAGCAGCTTACTCGCGGGGGCCACAGATACGCAGTATTTT.

This chain joins TRBV7-9 and TRBJ2-7, with TRBD1 matching over 10 bases. This CDR3 region has 15 residues. The V gene end was trimmed by 5 bases and the J gene end by 3 bases; junction bases not matched to a gene: 7. Germline-derived CDR1 and CDR2 are SEHNR and FQNEAQ (reference sequence). The CDR3 reads CASSESTGGLYEQYF. CDR3 in DNA: TGTGCCAGCAGCGAATCGACAGGGGGCCTCTACGAGCAGTACTTC.

This chain uses TRBV5-8 with TRBJ2-3; no firm D call. The CDR3 has 14 amino acids. The V gene lost 0 bases and the J gene lost 1 base, with 6 bases spanning the gap. The germline gives CDR1 SGHTS, CDR2 YDEGEE. The CDR3 region has the DNA TGTGCCAGCAGCTTGGGAGGCGGCACAGATACGCAGTATTTT. The encoded protein is CASSLGGGTDTQYF.

The rearrangement links TRBV29-1 to TRBJ1-5; D gene unclear. This CDR3 contains 13 residues. Trimming removed 6 bases at V and 3 bases at J, with 12 bases between. CDR1 and CDR2 (germline): SQVTM, ANQGSEA. The CDR3 nucleotides read TGCAGCGTGGCGGAACAAGACAATCAGCCCCAGCATTTT. Amino acid sequence: CSVAEQDNQPQHF.

The chain joins TRBV28 to TRBJ1-4; 7 bases are shared with TRBD1. The CDR3 loop spans 13 amino acids. V was clipped by 3 bases and J by 11 bases; unmatched bases: 6. Per germline, CDR1 MDHEN and CDR2 SYDVKM. The CDR3 loop is CASSFGTAPKLFF. In DNA, the CDR3 is TGTGCCAGCAGTTTTGGGACAGCACCCAAACTGTTTTTT. Full variable domain (remainder filled in from reference TRBV28 and TRBJ1-4): DVKVTQSSRYLVKRTGEKVFLECVQDMDHENMFWYRQDPGLGLRLIYFSYDVKMKEKGDIPEGYSVSREKKERFSLILESASTNQTSMYLCASSFGTAPKLFFGSGTQLSVL.

The chain is built from TRBV11-2 and TRBJ2-5; D may be TRBD2 (7 bases). CDR1 SGHAT and CDR2 FQNNGV come from the germline V gene. Between the trimmed V and J ends, which lost 0 bases and 1 base, there was a span of 15 bases. The CDR3 spans 17 residues. The CDR3 nucleotides are TGTGCCAGCAGCTTAGATCTCAGGGGAGGGGTCCAAGAGACCCAGTACTTC. This gives the protein CASSLDLRGGVQETQYF. The full variable domain, rest sourced from reference TRBV11-2 and TRBJ2-5, is EAGVAQSPRYKIIEKRQSVAFWCNPISGHATLYWYQQILGQGPKLLIQFQNNGVVDDSQLPKDRFSAERLKGVDSTLKIQPAKLEDSAVYLCASSLDLRGGVQETQYFGPGTRLLVL.

This clone was seen more than once but under ten times. The rearrangement links TRBV9 to TRBJ2-1, with D uncertain. Germline values: CDR1 SGDLS, CDR2 YYNGEE. The V end lost 0 bases, the J end lost 4 bases, and 14 bases lay between the germline ends. CDR3 length: 16 residues. CDR3 residues: CASSVAIASAYNEQFF. Written as DNA, the CDR3 is TGTGCCAGCAGCGTAGCTATCGCTAGTGCGTACAATGAGCAGTTCTTC. Filled out from reference TRBV9 and TRBJ2-1, the complete variable domain reads DSGVTQTPKHLITATGQRVTLRCSPRSGDLSVYWYQQSLDQGLQFLIQYYNGEERAKGNILERFSAQQFPDLHSELNLSSLELGDSALYFCASSVAIASAYNEQFFGPGTRLTVL.

The gene calls are TRBV14 and TRBJ1-1, with no clear D. Germline V CDR1 and CDR2: SGHDN, FVKESK. CDR3 length: 13 amino acids. Trimming took 2 bases from V and 3 from J, leaving 7 bases between them. CDR3 region: CASSQLVYTEAFF. DNA of the CDR3: TGTGCCAGCAGCCAATTAGTCTACACTGAAGCTTTCTTT. Together with reference TRBV14 and TRBJ1-1, the CDR3 gives the full variable domain: EAGVTQFPSHSVIEKGQTVTLRCDPISGHDNLYWYRRVMGKEIKFLLHFVKESKQDESGMPNNRFLAERTGGTYSTLKVQPAELEDSGVYFCASSQLVYTEAFFGQGTRLTVV.

Comments on this clone: Other DNA variants within this sample encode the same CDR3. This rearrangement joins TRBV6-5 to TRBJ1-5, with 8 bases aligning to TRBD1. Germline loops: CDR1 MNHEY, CDR2 SVGAGI. The CDR3 sequence is 13 residues long. The V gene end was trimmed by 6 bases and the J gene end by 5 bases; junction bases not matched to a gene: 3. The CDR3 here is CASSPDRDQPQHF. CDR3 nucleotide sequence: TGTGCCAGCAGCCCGGACAGGGATCAGCCCCAGCATTTT.

This rearrangement joins TRBV6-6 to TRBJ1-5; 9 positions agree with TRBD1. The CDR3 extends over 14 amino acids. In germline, CDR1 is MNHNY, CDR2 SVGAGI (reference sequence). V trimming: 6 bases; J trimming: 3 bases; junction bases outside the gene matches: 3. CDR3 in amino acids: CASRGQGVNQPQHF. The CDR3 DNA reads as TGTGCCAGCAGGGGACAGGGAGTCAATCAGCCCCAGCATTTT.

V is TRBV5-1 and J is TRBJ2-3, with a tentative D call TRBD2 (5 bases). The CDR3 is made up of 15 amino acids. Germline assignment: CDR1 SGHRS and CDR2 YFSETQ. The V end was cut by 0 bases, the J end by 4 bases, with 12 bases between. The CDR3 coding sequence is TGCGCCAGCAGCTTGGCCGCTAGCAGCTCAGATACGCAGTATTTT. Protein product: CASSLAASSSDTQYF.

The CDR3 spells CASSEQGQGNTGELFF. CDR3 nucleotide sequence: TGTGCCAGCAGCGAACAGGGACAGGGGAACACCGGGGAGCTGTTTTTT. The genes are TRBV11-3 and TRBJ2-2; 9 bases are a match to TRBD1. Trimming took 5 bases from V and 1 from J; bases not matched to a gene: 5. CDR1 is SGHNT, CDR2 YENEEA, per germline. The CDR3 totals 16 residues. Looking up the rest from reference TRBV11-3 and TRBJ2-2 gives the full variable domain: EAGVVQSPRYKIIEKKQPVAFWCNPISGHNTLYWYLQNLGQGPELLIRYENEEAVDDSQLPKDRFSAERLKGVDSTLKIQPAELGDSAVYLCASSEQGQGNTGELFFGEGSRLTVL.

The chain employs TRBV9 and TRBJ2-5; 7 bases fit TRBD2. The CDR3 length is 15 residues. V gave up 0 bases and J gave up 2 bases; unmatched junction bases: 4. Germline V gene lookup returns CDR1 SGDLS and CDR2 YYNGEE. DNA of the CDR3: TGTGCCAGCAGCGTAGCCCTAGCGGCACAAGAGACCCAGTACTTC. This gives the protein CASSVALAAQETQYF.

This clone was detected once. The genes are TRBV10-3 and TRBJ1-1; a possible D gene is TRBD1 (6 bases). The V gene's germline CDR1 is ENHRY and CDR2 SYGVKD. The V end was cut by 6 bases, the J end by 1 base, with 9 bases between. The CDR3 has 13 residues. The CDR3 region has the DNA TGTGCCATCAGCCAGGGGAGGAACACTGAAGCTTTCTTT. Translation: CAISQGRNTEAFF.

The chain joins TRBV5-4 to TRBJ2-2, with D perhaps matching TRBD1 (5 bases). The CDR3 covers 16 residues. Germline V gene lookup returns CDR1 SGHNT and CDR2 YYREEE (reference sequence). V lost 5 bases, J lost 0 bases, and 14 bases lay in between. The CDR3 reads CASRNPGLANTGELFF. The CDR3 DNA follows: TGTGCCAGCAGAAACCCAGGGTTGGCGAACACCGGGGAGCTGTTTTTT.

J is TRBJ1-1 and V is TRBV10-3, with 7 bases lining up with TRBD1. With V trimmed by 10 bases and J by 2 bases, 7 bases remained unmatched. The CDR3 totals 13 residues. Germline CDR1 ENHRY, CDR2 SYGVKD. The CDR3 region is CATTRDRNTEAFF. For the CDR3, the DNA is TGTGCCACGACCAGGGACAGAAACACTGAAGCTTTCTTT.

This chain connects TRBV2 to TRBJ2-3, with TRBD2 identical over 13 bases. This CDR3 is 15 amino acids long. J lost 3 bases, V lost 6 bases, and 3 bases had no gene match. Germline-derived CDR1 and CDR2 are SNHLY and FYNNEI. The CDR3 reads CASRGTSGETDTQYF. Here the CDR3 DNA reads TGTGCCAGCAGGGGGACTAGCGGGGAGACAGATACGCAGTATTTT. Variable domain in full (rest from reference TRBV2 and TRBJ2-3): EPEVTQTPSHQVTQMGQEVILRCVPISNHLYFYWYRQILGQKVEFLVSFYNNEISEKSEIFDDQFSVERPDGSNFTLKIRSTKLEDSAMYFCASRGTSGETDTQYFGPGTRLTVL.

The chain couples TRBV3-1 (or the pseudogene TRBV3-2) to TRBJ2-3; TRBD2 is a possible D gene (5 bases). The CDR3 extends over 20 amino acids. Germline V gene sequence: CDR1 LGHDT, CDR2 YNNKEL (reference sequence). V was shortened by 4 bases and J by 2 bases, with 28 bases between the two germline ends. CDR3 region: CASSRNGLLAGLTITDTQYF. CDR3 nucleotides: TGTGCCAGCAGCCGTAATGGGCTACTGGCGGGTCTGACGATCACAGATACGCAGTATTTT.

This sequence joins TRBV30 and TRBJ1-4; 7 bases agree with TRBD1. The CDR3 covers 15 residues. Germline lookup yields CDR1 GTSNPN and CDR2 SVGIG (reference sequence). V lost 2 bases to trimming and J lost 4 bases; unmatched junction nucleotides: 7. Written as DNA, the CDR3 is TGTGCCTGGAGTCCCGGGACAGATATTAATGAAAAACTGTTTTTT. Protein product: CAWSPGTDINEKLFF.

Comments on this clone: Mismatch with germline at one junction end may stem from a read error. This chain joins TRBV5-1 and TRBJ1-2, with no clear D. The CDR3 has 13 residues. Germline CDR1 SGHRS, CDR2 YFSETQ. CDR3 coding DNA: TGCGCCAGCAGCTTGGGTGGTGCGTTTACCTCTACTTTC. Amino acids: CASSLGGAFTSTF.

This clone was counted a few times. J is TRBJ2-7 and V is TRBV3-1 (or the pseudogene TRBV3-2), with TRBD1 matching over 7 bases. J gave up 1 base and V 0 bases, and 9 bases lay outside the gene matches. The CDR3 is 17 residues long. Germline assignment: CDR1 LGHDT and CDR2 YNNKEL (reference sequence). The CDR3 DNA sequence: TGTGCCAGCAGCCAAGATAGCTCGAGACAGGGATCCTACGAGCAGTACTTC. Translation: CASSQDSSRQGSYEQYF.

The chain recombines TRBV5-1 with TRBJ2-3; 8 bases fit TRBD2. Germline CDR1 is SGHRS and CDR2 is YFSETQ. The CDR3 length is 14 residues. V gave up 0 bases and J gave up 5 bases; unmatched junction bases: 2. CDR3 region: CASSLGLAGDTQYF. The DNA of the CDR3 is TGCGCCAGCAGCTTGGGTCTAGCGGGAGATACGCAGTATTTT.

The chain combines TRBV4-1 with TRBJ2-5; 8 positions agree with TRBD1. The CDR3 spans 15 residues. Germline CDR1 and CDR2: MGHRA and YSYEKL. The trim removed 0 bases at V and 5 bases at J, leaving 5 bases unmatched. Here the CDR3 reads CASSQDPGGGETQYF. The CDR3 DNA reads as TGCGCCAGCAGCCAAGATCCAGGGGGCGGCGAGACCCAGTACTTC.

This sequence joins TRBV13 and TRBJ1-1; tentatively, D is TRBD1 (6 bases). This CDR3 is 19 amino acids long. V shed 2 bases and J shed 3 bases, with 25 bases lying between them. The germline V gene has CDR1 PRHDT and CDR2 FYEKMQ (reference sequence). CDR3 loop: CASSLNMGASRWVYTEAFF. The CDR3 nucleotides read TGTGCCAGCAGCTTAAATATGGGGGCCAGCCGGTGGGTGTACACTGAAGCTTTCTTT. Full variable domain (missing parts from reference TRBV13 and TRBJ1-1): AAGVIQSPRHLIKEKRETATLKCYPIPRHDTVYWYQQGPGQDPQFLISFYEKMQSDKGSIPDRFSAQQFSDYHSELNMSSLELGDSALYFCASSLNMGASRWVYTEAFFGQGTRLTVV.

This chain joins TRBV7-6 and TRBJ2-1, with TRBD2 identical over 11 bases. Losses at the gene ends were 5 bases for V and 7 bases for J; bases not matched to a gene: 7. In germline, CDR1 is SGHVS, CDR2 FNYEAQ. The CDR3 has 15 residues. In nucleotides, the CDR3 is TGTGCCAGCAGCAAGCCGGGACTAGCGGCAAATGAGCAGTTCTTC. The encoded protein is CASSKPGLAANEQFF. Supplemented by reference TRBV7-6 and TRBJ2-1, the full variable domain reads GAGVSQSPRYKVTKRGQDVALRCDPISGHVSLYWYRQALGQGPEFLTYFNYEAQQDKSGLPNDRFSAERPEGSISTLTIQRTEQRDSAMYRCASSKPGLAANEQFFGPGTRLTVL.

The V call is TRBV28, the J call TRBJ1-3, with D possibly matching TRBD1 (5 bases). The germline V and J ends were trimmed by 6 bases and 4 bases, with 19 bases remaining between them. From germline, CDR1 is MDHEN and CDR2 SYDVKM. The CDR3 loop spans 16 amino acids. The CDR3 here is CASSRRGETRGNTIYF. The CDR3 DNA follows: TGTGCCAGCAGCCGACGGGGGGAGACGAGGGGAAACACCATATATTTT. The whole variable domain, remainder taken from reference TRBV28 and TRBJ1-3, is DVKVTQSSRYLVKRTGEKVFLECVQDMDHENMFWYRQDPGLGLRLIYFSYDVKMKEKGDIPEGYSVSREKKERFSLILESASTNQTSMYLCASSRRGETRGNTIYFGEGSWLTVV.

V usage is TRBV5-1 and J usage is TRBJ2-7; 16 nucleotides agree with TRBD2. The CDR3 has 15 amino acids. V lost 7 bases to trimming and J lost 6 bases; unmatched junction nucleotides: 7. Germline V CDR1 and CDR2: SGHRS, YFSETQ. The CDR3 region has the DNA TGCGCCAGCGTGGGACTAGCGGGAGGGCCGAGCGAGCAGTACTTC. The encoded protein is CASVGLAGGPSEQYF.

The rearrangement links TRBV18 to TRBJ1-1; perhaps TRBD1 as D (6 bases). The V and J ends lost 8 bases and 1 base respectively, with 11 bases between them. This CDR3 has 13 amino acids. Germline V lookup: CDR1 KGHSH, CDR2 LQKENI. The DNA of the CDR3 is TGTGCCAGCGGGGGAGGGGGGAACACTGAAGCTTTCTTT. Translation gives CASGGGGNTEAFF.

The chain couples TRBV2 to TRBJ2-1; 8 nucleotides agree with TRBD1. Germline values: CDR1 SNHLY, CDR2 FYNNEI. V dropped 6 bases and J dropped 6; count of bases not matched to a gene: 7. The CDR3 has 14 residues. In DNA form, the CDR3 reads TGTGCCAGCAGGAATTTTGGACAGGGCAATGAGCAGTTCTTC. Protein product: CASRNFGQGNEQFF.